The 27 T cell receptor beta chains below come from one sample, sequenced in a study of CD8+ T cells in alopecia areata. RNA extraction and reverse transcription yielded cDNA as sequencing template. The assay was immunoSEQ multiplex PCR, and TCRdb's table has in-frame clones only and misses some. The sample contains about 280,000 clones, 55% to 75% of which appear only once. Treatment: oral pan-JAK inhibitor, 5-10 mg twice daily. This material consisted of CD4+ T cells sorted from blood, taken at week 24, from a patient treated with tofacitinib. The receptors shown here come from a human donor with alopecia areata.

In its sample, this clone was seen a few times. The chain is built from TRBV9 and TRBJ1-3; D unresolved. Looked up from germline, CDR1 is SGDLS and CDR2 is YYNGEE. V gave up 4 bases and J gave up 4 bases, with 9 bases separating them. The CDR3 extends over 13 amino acids. The CDR3 loop reads CASSPAAGNTIYF. In nucleotides, the CDR3 is TGTGCCAGCAGCCCCGCCGCGGGAAACACCATATATTTT.

This sequence joins TRBV9 and TRBJ2-5; TRBD1 aligns across 9 bases. CDR1 and CDR2 from the germline V gene are SGDLS and YYNGEE. CDR3 length: 14 residues. The V gene end was trimmed by 4 bases and the J gene end by 5 bases; junction bases not matched to a gene: 6. The CDR3 region is CASSFTGTGETQYF. In DNA form, the CDR3 reads TGTGCCAGCAGCTTCACCGGGACAGGGGAGACCCAGTACTTC.

The gene calls are TRBV7-9 and TRBJ1-6; maybe TRBD1 (6 bases). Germline loops: CDR1 SEHNR, CDR2 FQNEAQ (reference sequence). Trimming shortened V by 7 bases and J by 8 bases, and 15 bases separated the two germline ends. This CDR3 is 14 amino acids long. CDR3: CASNSRPGDSPLHF. For the CDR3, the DNA is TGTGCCAGCAATTCCCGGCCAGGGGATTCACCCCTCCACTTT.

The sample holds a few counts of this clone. The genes are TRBV6-1 and TRBJ1-1; TRBD1 matches 7 bases. The junction had 8 bases not matched to a gene; V was cut back by 5 bases and J by 8 bases. The germline gives CDR1 MNHNS, CDR2 SASEGT. This CDR3 has 13 residues. The CDR3 nucleotides are TGTGCCAGCAGTACAGACAGGGCCTCAGAAGCTTTCTTT. Translating gives CASSTDRASEAFF.

This clone was detected a few times. The V gene is TRBV21-1, the J gene TRBJ2-7. TRBV21-1 represents a pseudogene. This CDR3 comprises 15 residues. The CDR3 sequence is CASSKGDKSDYEQYF. DNA of the CDR3: TGTGCCAGCAGCAAAGGGGATAAATCGGATTACGAGCAGTACTTC.

The rearrangement uses TRBV28 and TRBJ1-2, with TRBD1 matching over 7 bases. Germline values: CDR1 MDHEN, CDR2 SYDVKM. V lost 3 bases, J lost 8 bases, and 12 bases stayed unmatched. This CDR3 comprises 15 residues. CDR3 region: CASSFGQAQFRGYTF. The CDR3 region has the DNA TGTGCCAGCAGTTTCGGACAGGCACAGTTTAGGGGCTACACCTTC.

This clone has just a few counts. The chain uses TRBV30 and TRBJ2-1, with 8 bases fitting TRBD1. This CDR3 contains 15 residues. Germline V gene lookup returns CDR1 GTSNPN and CDR2 SVGIG (reference sequence). V shed 0 bases, J shed 3 bases, and the junction held 4 bases outside the gene matches. CDR3 nucleotides: TGTGCCTGGAGTGTGGCAGGGGGCGACTACAATGAGCAGTTCTTC. This gives the protein CAWSVAGGDYNEQFF.

V and J are TRBV13 and TRBJ2-7; D not certain. The CDR3 loop spans 14 amino acids. The germline gives CDR1 PRHDT, CDR2 FYEKMQ (reference sequence). V was clipped by 2 bases and J by 1 base, with 9 bases between them. The CDR3 region has the DNA TGTGCCAGCAGCTTACCCAGAATATCCTACGAGCAGTACTTC. Translated, it gives CASSLPRISYEQYF.

This clone was found many times. The gene calls are TRBV2 and TRBJ2-3; TRBD1 aligns across 7 bases. Looked up from germline, CDR1 is SNHLY and CDR2 is FYNNEI. CDR3 length: 14 residues. J gave up 0 bases and V 5 bases, and 2 bases lay outside the gene matches. CDR3 DNA: TGTGCCAGCAGTTCGACAGGGAGCACAGATACGCAGTATTTT. This codes for CASSSTGSTDTQYF. Complete variable domain (other parts from reference TRBV2 and TRBJ2-3): EPEVTQTPSHQVTQMGQEVILRCVPISNHLYFYWYRQILGQKVEFLVSFYNNEISEKSEIFDDQFSVERPDGSNFTLKIRSTKLEDSAMYFCASSSTGSTDTQYFGPGTRLTVL.

The V call is TRBV9, the J call TRBJ1-2; 8 bases are a match to TRBD1. The ends lost 4 bases at V and 4 bases at J; junction bases unmatched: 15. Germline CDR1 reads SGDLS; CDR2 reads YYNGEE. The CDR3 has 17 amino acids. This CDR3 reads CASSPGTGRRFSYGYTF. The CDR3 DNA is TGTGCCAGCAGCCCGGGGACAGGCCGCCGATTCTCCTATGGCTACACCTTC.

Here the CDR3 reads CASSEAQGTETQYF. In DNA form, the CDR3 reads TGTGCCAGCAGTGAAGCGCAAGGGACAGAGACCCAGTACTTC. The chain recombines TRBV2 with TRBJ2-5; D tentatively fits TRBD1 or TRBD2 (5 bases each). CDR1 is SNHLY and CDR2 is FYNNEI in the germline V gene. CDR3 length equals 14 residues. With 0 bases removed from V and 4 bases from J, the gap between germline ends came to 9 bases. The full variable domain, in which reference TRBV2 and TRBJ2-5 provide the parts outside the CDR3, is EPEVTQTPSHQVTQMGQEVILRCVPISNHLYFYWYRQILGQKVEFLVSFYNNEISEKSEIFDDQFSVERPDGSNFTLKIRSTKLEDSAMYFCASSEAQGTETQYFGPGTRLLVL.

The gene calls are TRBV7-2 and TRBJ2-1; D call uncertain. This CDR3 has 14 amino acids. CDR1 and CDR2 from the germline V gene are SGHTA and FQGNSA. Trimming shortened V by 4 bases and J by 7 bases, and 14 bases separated the two germline ends. CDR3 DNA: TGTGCCAGCAGCTCGGCTCCCCCATATAATGAGCAGTTCTTC. Amino acids: CASSSAPPYNEQFF. Full variable domain (remainder filled in from reference TRBV7-2 and TRBJ2-1): GAGVSQSPSNKVTEKGKDVELRCDPISGHTALYWYRQSLGQGLEFLIYFQGNSAPDKSGLPSDRFSAERTGGSVSTLTIQRTQQEDSAVYLCASSSAPPYNEQFFGPGTRLTVL.

There are many counts of this clone. The V call is TRBV7-2, the J call TRBJ2-1, with D maybe TRBD2 (6 bases). V shed 5 bases and J shed 4 bases, with 12 bases lying between them. Per germline, CDR1 SGHTA and CDR2 FQGNSA. CDR3 length equals 14 residues. For the CDR3, the DNA is TGTGCCAGCAGCCCGGGGAGGCATTACAATGAGCAGTTCTTC. Translated, it gives CASSPGRHYNEQFF.

The rearrangement links TRBV7-9 to TRBJ1-3; TRBD1 matches 8 bases. CDR1 and CDR2 from the germline V gene are SEHNR and FQNEAQ (reference sequence). This CDR3 has 18 amino acids. The V segment lost 2 bases and the J segment 0 bases; nucleotides outside the gene matches: 9. The CDR3 bases are TGTGCCAGCAGCTTAACGCGGCTGGGGACAGGCTCTGGAAACACCATATATTTT. It yields the protein CASSLTRLGTGSGNTIYF.

This clone was counted a few times. The J gene is TRBJ2-7, the V gene TRBV27, with D tentatively TRBD1 or TRBD2 (5 bases each). The germline V and J ends were trimmed by 6 bases and 0 bases, with 15 bases remaining between them. Looked up from germline, CDR1 is MNHEY and CDR2 is SMNVEV (reference sequence). This CDR3 has 15 amino acids. CDR3 sequence reads: CASSPSWGSSYEQYF. For the CDR3, the DNA is TGTGCCAGCAGCCCAAGCTGGGGGAGCTCCTACGAGCAGTACTTC.

The chain carries TRBV15 and TRBJ2-5, with D perhaps matching TRBD1 (6 bases). The V gene lost 9 bases and the J gene lost 5 bases, with 13 bases spanning the gap. Germline CDR1 and CDR2: LNHNV and YYDKDF (reference sequence). The CDR3 runs to 12 residues. The CDR3 sequence is CATQGRGETQYF. The DNA for the CDR3 is TGTGCCACACAGGGTCGAGGGGAGACCCAGTACTTC.

This chain uses TRBV6-5 with TRBJ2-5, with 7 bases that match TRBD1. The V gene end was trimmed by 6 bases and the J gene end by 2 bases; junction bases not matched to a gene: 9. The germline gives CDR1 MNHEY, CDR2 SVGAGI. The CDR3 sequence is 15 residues long. The CDR3 sequence: CASSRQGPVQETQYF. For the CDR3, the DNA is TGTGCCAGCAGCCGACAGGGTCCCGTTCAAGAGACCCAGTACTTC.

V and J are TRBV28 and TRBJ1-5, with D perhaps matching TRBD1 (5 bases). Germline values: CDR1 MDHEN, CDR2 SYDVKM. V was cut by 8 bases and J by 6 bases, with 17 bases left in between. The CDR3 totals 14 residues. CDR3 bases: TGTGCCAGCGGTCGGGGGGGTGTCGTTCAGCCCCAGCATTTT. It translates to CASGRGGVVQPQHF.

This clone was seen a single time. This chain uses TRBV9 with TRBJ1-2; 9 bases map to TRBD1. The V gene's germline CDR1 is SGDLS and CDR2 YYNGEE. Trimming removed 3 bases from V and 5 bases from J; junction bases left unmatched: 8. The CDR3 consists of 15 residues. The DNA of the CDR3 is TGTGCCAGCAGCGCACTATCGGGACAGGGATATGGCTACACCTTC. Translated: CASSALSGQGYGYTF.

This clone was seen more than once but under ten times. CDR3 residues: CAITRDINQPQHF. The DNA of the CDR3 is TGTGCCATCACCAGGGACATCAATCAGCCCCAGCATTTT. The chain links TRBV10-3 to TRBJ1-5; maybe TRBD1 (6 bases). The CDR3 extends over 13 amino acids. V lost 7 bases and J 3 bases, leaving 10 bases between the germline ends. Germline V gene sequence: CDR1 ENHRY, CDR2 SYGVKD.

This chain uses TRBV13 with TRBJ1-1; tentative D call: TRBD1 (6 bases). Trimming took off 0 bases at V and 4 bases at J, with 15 bases between the two ends. The germline CDR1 and CDR2 sequences are PRHDT and FYEKMQ (reference sequence). CDR3 length: 16 residues. The CDR3 coding sequence is TGTGCCAGCAGCTTAGGGTTAGGGGGGCGCATCACTGAAGCTTTCTTT. Amino acids: CASSLGLGGRITEAFF.

V and J are TRBV30 and TRBJ1-1; D may be TRBD1 (6 bases). This CDR3 has 15 amino acids. Germline V gene lookup returns CDR1 GTSNPN and CDR2 SVGIG (reference sequence). V lost 4 bases and J lost 5, with 20 bases in between. Here the CDR3 reads CAWMPYRVGGTEAFF. CDR3 DNA sequence: TGTGCCTGGATGCCATACAGGGTCGGTGGTACTGAAGCTTTCTTT.

This clone has only a few counts. The chain employs TRBV6-6 and TRBJ2-5; no clear D. V was trimmed by 5 bases and J by 5 bases, leaving 9 bases between them. Per the germline V gene, CDR1 is MNHNY and CDR2 is SVGAGI (reference sequence). CDR3 length equals 12 residues. Here the CDR3 reads CASSLPGETQYF. The DNA for the CDR3 is TGTGCCAGCAGTCTTCCCGGGGAGACCCAGTACTTC.

The chain recombines TRBV5-6 with TRBJ2-1; 10 nucleotides match TRBD1. The V segment lost 5 bases and the J segment 3 bases; nucleotides outside the gene matches: 8. This CDR3 contains 16 residues. Germline CDR1 is SGHDT and CDR2 is YYEEEE. The CDR3 reads CASRQPGQGNYNEQFF. DNA for the CDR3: TGTGCCAGCAGGCAACCGGGACAGGGGAACTACAATGAGCAGTTCTTC.

V is TRBV6-6 and J is TRBJ2-3, with TRBD2 matching 8 bases. J was trimmed by 3 bases and V by 7 bases; bases with no gene match: 9. CDR3 length equals 15 residues. Germline CDR1 is MNHNY and CDR2 is SVGAGI (reference sequence). Here the CDR3 reads CASKSPGLGTDTQYF. The CDR3 region has the DNA TGTGCCAGCAAAAGTCCGGGACTAGGGACAGATACGCAGTATTTT.

This clone has just a few counts. The V gene is TRBV7-2, the J gene TRBJ2-5, with 7 bases aligning to TRBD2. J gave up 2 bases and V 2 bases, and 11 bases lay outside the gene matches. This CDR3 comprises 17 residues. CDR1 and CDR2 (germline): SGHTA, FQGNSA. For the CDR3, the DNA is TGTGCCAGCAGCTTAACCAGGCTGACTAGCTCACAAGAGACCCAGTACTTC. It specifies CASSLTRLTSSQETQYF.

This clone was picked up a small number of times. Germline and junction disagree at one end, which may indicate a read error. V gene TRBV4-2 combines with J gene TRBJ1-6; unclear D gene. CDR3 size: 15 residues. Germline CDR1 and CDR2: LGHNA and YNFKEQ. The CDR3 DNA reads as TGTGCCAGCAGCCAAGGTGGTCGGGATAAGTCACCCCTCCACTTT. Amino acids: CASSQGGRDKSPLHF.